This record looks at one T cell receptor (beta chain) sequence and its context. Authors' analysis steps: Nucleated cell counts were estimated from reference gene primer amplification. Libraries were prepared by immunoSEQ multiplex PCR; TCRdb keeps only in-frame clonotypes and omits some of them. V, J and clone size are taken as reported in that table, and D and trimming were inferred from the DNA itself. The table records some 220,000 clones, around three quarters of them present only once. CDR1 and CDR2 (germline): LGHNA, YSLEER. After removal of 4 bases from V and 8 bases from J, the junction contained 5 bases not matched to a gene. This CDR3 is 13 amino acids long. This entry is derived from a study of blood T cell repertoires in COVID-19. Study background: COVID-19 samples from acute and convalescent phases originated in the United States, Italy and Spain. PBMCs, B-cell-depleted T cells, or T cells were the source of the cDNA or gDNA that made up the material.

The specimen sequenced was peripheral blood. The chain employs TRBV4-3 and TRBJ1-5, with 7 bases lining up with TRBD1. This receptor was identified in a woman in her 70s with acute or convalescent COVID-19. The CDR3 DNA is TGCGCCAGCAGCCCGGACAGGTCGGAGCCCCAGCATTTT. It codes for CASSPDRSEPQHF.